This T cell receptor (beta chain) was observed in a study of blood T cell repertoires in COVID-19. On the study more broadly: The study drew acute and convalescent COVID-19 samples from the United States, Italy and Spain.

Original handling: The assay estimated nucleated cells by amplifying reference gene primers. Using immunoSEQ multiplex PCR, the repertoire was profiled, and TCRdb retains in-frame clones only, with some absent. For V, J and clone size, that table is used; D and trimming come from the DNA. The sample yields some 490,000 clones, about 88% seen once. Enrollees, about 18 to 90 years old, lived in fewer than 25 US areas. Before being deemed recovered, Cohort 3 donors had two negative PCRs, clearance, or symptom resolution. The receptor's source is an older woman who had recovered from COVID-19. The sequenced sample was PBMCs or T cells enriched from blood (not recorded which).

CDR3 nucleotides: TGTGCCAGCTCTTTCGACAGAATCGATACGCAGTATTTT. Residues: CASSFDRIDTQYF. The V gene is TRBV18, the J gene TRBJ2-3, with a tentative D call TRBD1 (5 bases). The germline CDR1 and CDR2 sequences are KGHSH and LQKENI. V lost 6 bases and J 6 bases, leaving 13 bases between the germline ends. The CDR3 length is 13 residues.